One and the same sample provided the 9 T cell receptor beta chains below, sequenced in a study of OX40 agonist ivuxolimab in advanced cancers. Clones were sequenced by immunoSEQ multiplex PCR, and TCRdb holds only the in-frame ones, with some missing. The sample records 85,000 to 100,000 clones, approximately 94% being singletons. The sample consisted of CD4+ or CD8+ T cells sorted from blood, taken in a trial of the OX40 agonist ivuxolimab. The receptors come from an adult with an advanced solid tumor such as melanoma, head and neck, liver or kidney cancer.

In the case of this clone: Compared with germline, one end of the junction differs, possibly owing to a read error. This CDR3 is CASSLGFGPAELF. CDR3 sequence (DNA): TGTGCCAGCAGCTTAGGGTTCGGCCCTGCCGAATTATTC. This chain links TRBV7-2 with TRBJ1-2; D gene uncertain. Germline V lookup: CDR1 SGHTA, CDR2 FQGNSA. The CDR3 loop spans 13 amino acids.

The rearrangement links TRBV2 to TRBJ2-3; the match to TRBD2 covers 13 bases. The CDR3 contains 16 residues. The J segment lost 5 bases and the V segment lost 4 bases, leaving 6 bases of the junction unmatched. Germline lookup yields CDR1 SNHLY and CDR2 FYNNEI. The CDR3 DNA is TGTGCCAGCAGTGGACAACTAGCGGGGGGGAGAGATACGCAGTATTTT. Its translation: CASSGQLAGGRDTQYF.

CDR3 DNA: TGTGCCAGCTCACCACAGGGGGGTAACACTGAAGCTTTCTTT. Translating gives CASSPQGGNTEAFF. The V gene is TRBV18, the J gene TRBJ1-1; tentatively, D is TRBD1 (6 bases). Germline loops: CDR1 KGHSH, CDR2 LQKENI. Between the trimmed V and J ends, which lost 1 base and 2 bases, there was a span of 8 bases. The CDR3 consists of 14 residues.

The chain couples TRBV2 to TRBJ2-7; 10 bases match TRBD1. This CDR3 region has 13 residues. The germline CDR1 and CDR2 sequences are SNHLY and FYNNEI. Trimming cost V 10 bases and J 5 bases; bases outside gene matches: 8. CDR3 loop: CATTGQGGDEQYF. CDR3 DNA sequence: TGTGCCACCACCGGACAGGGGGGAGACGAGCAGTACTTC.

The chain couples TRBV6-5 to TRBJ2-7; 10 bases align to TRBD2. Trimming cost V 8 bases and J 3 bases; bases outside gene matches: 10. CDR1 is MNHEY, CDR2 SVGAGI, per germline. There are 15 residues in the CDR3. CDR3 region: CASAYRGLAHYEQYF. In nucleotides, the CDR3 is TGTGCCAGCGCTTATAGGGGACTAGCGCACTACGAGCAGTACTTC.

The V call is TRBV18, the J call TRBJ2-1; 14 nucleotides align to TRBD2. After removal of 0 bases from V and 10 bases from J, the junction contained 2 bases not matched to a gene. This CDR3 has 15 amino acids. Germline CDR1 reads KGHSH; CDR2 reads LQKENI. The DNA of the CDR3 is TGTGCCAGCTCACCACCGGGACTAGCGGGGGACGAGCAGTTCTTC. Protein product: CASSPPGLAGDEQFF.

The chain carries TRBV7-5 and TRBJ1-1; no check of the table's D call, TRBD1, against the DNA was made. TRBV7-5 is tagged as a pseudogene. There are 14 residues in the CDR3. The CDR3 here is CARSVDRADTEAFF. CDR3 DNA sequence: TGTGCCAGAAGCGTCGACAGGGCGGACACTGAAGCTTTCTTT.

This clone was recorded a few times. V usage is TRBV27 and J usage is TRBJ1-5; D is unclear. CDR1 is MNHEY, CDR2 SMNVEV, per germline (reference sequence). The V gene lost 4 bases and the J gene lost 2 bases, with 12 bases spanning the gap. The CDR3 covers 15 residues. CDR3 DNA: TGTGCCAGCAGTTCCCGAATGTGGGGCAATCAGCCCCAGCATTTT. Its translation is CASSSRMWGNQPQHF.

This chain uses TRBV6-5 with TRBJ1-1, with TRBD1 matching 8 bases. CDR3 length equals 15 residues. Germline trimming cut 6 bases from V and 7 bases from J; bases unmatched to any gene: 13. Germline V CDR1 and CDR2: MNHEY, SVGAGI. The CDR3, as DNA: TGTGCCAGCAGACAGGACAGGGTCCCTCACATTGAAGCTTTCTTT. The encoded protein is CASRQDRVPHIEAFF.